Shown below are 27 T cell receptor beta chains from a single sample sequenced in a study of T cells after yellow fever vaccination. Each CDR3 protein gets one entry after TCRdb re-called the 5' RACE reads with MiXCR. The sample lists over 250,000 distinct CDR3 sequences, 4.1% seen once, with roughly 25% in the top ten. The sequenced sample was PBMCs, obtained 5 days after the yellow fever booster vaccination. Receptors originate from a man between 18 and 35 years old who received the YFV17D yellow fever vaccine.

There are a few counts of this clonotype. The chain links TRBV5-1 to TRBJ2-4; TRBD2 aligns across 7 bases. CDR1 is SGHRS, CDR2 YFSETQ, per germline. The CDR3 length is 15 residues. J gave up 3 bases and V 4 bases, and 7 bases lay outside the gene matches. In DNA form, the CDR3 reads TGCGCCAGCAGCACGGGGACGGGAGGCAAAAACATTCAGTACTTC. Translation gives CASSTGTGGKNIQYF.

This clonotype appeared many times. V gene TRBV5-1 combines with J gene TRBJ1-1; 8 bases fit TRBD1. In germline, CDR1 is SGHRS, CDR2 YFSETQ. V lost 4 bases and J lost 0; bases outside the gene matches: 5. The CDR3 loop spans 15 amino acids. The CDR3 DNA is TGCGCCAGCAGCCCTCGGGACAGGATGAACACTGAAGCTTTCTTT. It specifies CASSPRDRMNTEAFF.

The chain combines TRBV10-3 with TRBJ2-1; D may be TRBD1 or TRBD2 (6 bases each). The CDR3 length is 14 residues. Germline assignment: CDR1 ENHRY and CDR2 SYGVKD. The ends were cut back, 0 bases at V and 5 bases at J, with 8 bases in the middle. The chain's CDR3 is CAISESGGHNEQFF. The CDR3 DNA is TGTGCCATCAGTGAGTCCGGGGGCCACAATGAGCAGTTCTTC.

In its sample, this clonotype was seen many times. This chain links TRBV3-1 with TRBJ1-1; TRBD1 might be the D (5 bases). This CDR3 has 16 residues. Germline V gene lookup returns CDR1 LGHDT and CDR2 YNNKEL (reference sequence). V was shortened by 3 bases and J by 8 bases, with 22 bases between the two germline ends. The CDR3: CASSQSSGGRRGEAFF. In DNA form, the CDR3 reads TGTGCCAGCAGCCAGTCATCTGGAGGGAGGAGGGGAGAAGCTTTCTTT.

This clonotype was recorded many times. The rearrangement joins TRBV27 to TRBJ1-1; possibly TRBD1 for D (5 bases). V lost 2 bases to trimming and J lost 6 bases, with 10 bases between them. Germline lookup yields CDR1 MNHEY and CDR2 SMNVEV (reference sequence). The CDR3 has 13 amino acids. Here the CDR3 DNA reads TGTGCCAGCAGTTTAAGTTTGACAGCTGAAGCTTTCTTT. It is translated as CASSLSLTAEAFF.

This chain joins TRBV5-1 and TRBJ2-1; D perhaps matches TRBD1 (6 bases). Germline CDR1 and CDR2: SGHRS and YFSETQ. Trimming removed 5 bases at V and 6 bases at J, with 15 bases between. This CDR3 is built from 14 residues. As DNA, the CDR3 is TGCGCCAGCAGTCTGCCAGGGGTGGGCAATGAGCAGTTCTTC. This codes for CASSLPGVGNEQFF.

The chain recombines TRBV4-1 with TRBJ1-1; D call uncertain. Germline V gene sequence: CDR1 MGHRA, CDR2 YSYEKL. There are 15 residues in the CDR3. Trimming took 1 base from V and 2 from J, leaving 11 bases between them. The CDR3 loop is CASSQVRRTNTEAFF. As DNA, the CDR3 is TGCGCCAGCAGCCAAGTTAGGAGGACCAACACTGAAGCTTTCTTT.

The rearrangement uses TRBV20-1 and TRBJ2-1, with TRBD2 matching 9 bases. This CDR3 contains 13 residues. Germline V lookup: CDR1 DFQATT, CDR2 SNEGSKA (reference sequence). Losses at the gene ends were 5 bases for V and 7 bases for J; bases not matched to a gene: 6. For the CDR3, the DNA is TGCAGTGCTCCCGCGGGGGGGTATAATGAGCAGTTCTTC. Amino acids: CSAPAGGYNEQFF.

This clonotype showed up just a few times. The V and J genes are TRBV20-1 and TRBJ2-1, with 8 bases that match TRBD1. CDR1 and CDR2 (germline): DFQATT, SNEGSKA (reference sequence). The CDR3 contains 15 residues. V shed 2 bases, J shed 3 bases, and the junction held 6 bases outside the gene matches. The DNA for the CDR3 is TGCAGTGCTAGATCCCCCGGGACAGGCTACAATGAGCAGTTCTTC. Amino acids: CSARSPGTGYNEQFF.

The chain carries TRBV4-3 and TRBJ2-1; 11 positions match TRBD2. Germline V gene data show CDR1 as LGHNA and CDR2 as YSLEER. V dropped 0 bases and J dropped 0; count of bases not matched to a gene: 10. CDR3 length equals 20 residues. The CDR3 here is CASSQERTSGLSSSYNEQFF. CDR3 sequence (DNA): TGCGCCAGCAGCCAAGAACGGACTAGCGGGTTAAGCAGCTCCTACAATGAGCAGTTCTTC.

This clonotype was observed a few times. The J gene is TRBJ2-7, the V gene TRBV24-1; 8 bases map to TRBD2. CDR3 size: 16 residues. Germline values: CDR1 KGHDR, CDR2 SFDVKD. CDR3 sequence: CVLPRPGAGRGYEQYV. The CDR3, as DNA: TGTGTCCTACCCCGGCCCGGGGCCGGGAGGGGCTACGAGCAGTACGTC.

CDR3 sequence (DNA): TGCAGTGCTAGAGACCGGACTAGCGGGGGGGCCACAGTGACCCAGTACTTC. Translating it yields CSARDRTSGGATVTQYF. The chain uses TRBV20-1 and TRBJ2-5, with TRBD2 matching over 15 bases. The CDR3 is 17 amino acids. V dropped 0 bases and J dropped 7; count of bases not matched to a gene: 9. CDR1 and CDR2 from the germline V gene are DFQATT and SNEGSKA (reference sequence).

The chain joins TRBV7-9 to TRBJ1-2; TRBD1 matches at 9 bases. The V segment lost 3 bases and the J segment 8 bases; nucleotides outside the gene matches: 10. Looked up from germline, CDR1 is SEHNR and CDR2 is FQNEAQ (reference sequence). The CDR3 runs to 15 residues. CDR3 region: CASSLGQGLIEGYTF. CDR3 coding DNA: TGTGCCAGCAGCTTGGGACAGGGCCTCATCGAGGGCTACACCTTC. Based on the CDR3 plus reference TRBV7-9 and TRBJ1-2, the full variable domain is DTGVSQNPRHKITKRGQNVTFRCDPISEHNRLYWYRQTLGQGPEFLTYFQNEAQLEKSRLLSDRFSAERPKGSFSTLEIQRTEQGDSAMYLCASSLGQGLIEGYTFGSGTRLTVV.

V usage is TRBV4-2 and J usage is TRBJ1-4; D not resolved. The CDR3 totals 16 residues. The V end lost 1 base, the J end lost 4 bases, and 13 bases lay between the germline ends. CDR1 is LGHNA, CDR2 YNFKEQ, per germline. In DNA, the CDR3 is TGTGCCAGCAGCCAAGCGAGGGTAGGGATTAATGAAAAACTGTTTTTT. Its protein is CASSQARVGINEKLFF.

This clonotype was counted a few times. The chain is built from TRBV20-1 and TRBJ2-6; D is unresolved. V was pared by 6 bases and J by 0 bases, with 9 bases between. This CDR3 comprises 14 residues. CDR1 and CDR2 (germline): DFQATT, SNEGSKA (reference sequence). CDR3 bases: TGCAGTGCACGACCGCTCTCTGGGGCCAACGTCCTGACTTTC. Translating gives CSARPLSGANVLTF.

The J gene is TRBJ2-7, the V gene TRBV4-1; D gene unclear. Trimming cost V 8 bases and J 2 bases, with 13 bases left between them. This CDR3 is 13 amino acids long. Per the germline V gene, CDR1 is MGHRA and CDR2 is YSYEKL. The CDR3 reads CASSRVGTYEQYF. The CDR3 nucleotides are TGCGCCAGCTCCCGGGTGGGAACCTACGAGCAGTACTTC.

This clonotype was found a few times. This chain connects TRBV11-2 to TRBJ1-5; 8 nucleotides agree with TRBD1. Germline V gene sequence: CDR1 SGHAT, CDR2 FQNNGV. The CDR3 is 15 amino acids. Losses at the gene ends were 5 bases for V and 6 bases for J; bases not matched to a gene: 9. CDR3 amino acids: CASSQGQGSVQPQHF. For the CDR3, the DNA is TGTGCCAGCAGCCAAGGACAGGGTAGCGTTCAGCCCCAGCATTTT.

This clonotype showed up just a few times. Sequence at one end of the junction differs from germline and may be a read error. The gene calls are TRBV7-7 and TRBJ2-5; tentatively, D is TRBD2 (7 bases). The CDR3 consists of 13 residues. CDR1 and CDR2 from the germline V gene are SSHAT and FNYEAQ (reference sequence). CDR3 nucleotides: TGTGCTAGCAGCTCCAGGGGCGGGGGAACCCAGTACTTC. Residues: CASSSRGGGTQYF.

This clonotype has only a few counts. The rearrangement links TRBV19 to TRBJ2-1, with D possibly TRBD1 on 5 matching bases. The V end was cut by 3 bases, the J end by 4 bases, with 10 bases between. Germline V gene sequence: CDR1 LNHDA, CDR2 SQIVND (reference sequence). The CDR3 sequence is 14 residues long. The CDR3 region has the DNA TGTGCCAGTAGTATCCACCAGGGATACAATGAGCAGTTCTTC. Amino acids: CASSIHQGYNEQFF.

The chain is built from TRBV18 and TRBJ1-5, with D perhaps matching TRBD1 (5 bases). The length of the CDR3 is 13 residues. The V gene lost 0 bases and the J gene lost 7 bases, with 7 bases spanning the gap. Germline V gene lookup returns CDR1 KGHSH and CDR2 LQKENI. The CDR3 sequence is CASSPPDSQPQHF. DNA of the CDR3: TGTGCCAGCTCACCACCAGACAGCCAGCCCCAGCATTTT.

This clonotype was observed a few times. The chain joins TRBV5-1 to TRBJ2-7; TRBD2 agrees at 9 bases. The junction had 4 bases not matched to a gene; V was cut back by 4 bases and J by 5 bases. This CDR3 is 13 amino acids long. The germline V gene has CDR1 SGHRS and CDR2 YFSETQ. The CDR3, as DNA: TGCGCCAGCAGCGCGGGGGGGCCTGACGAGCAGTACTTC. It encodes CASSAGGPDEQYF.

The rearrangement joins TRBV12-3 or TRBV12-4 to TRBJ2-2, with TRBD2 identical over 7 bases. The CDR3 loop spans 15 amino acids. The V gene end was trimmed by 7 bases and the J gene end by 5 bases; junction bases not matched to a gene: 10. The CDR3 region is CASNWGGTLTGELFF. In DNA, the CDR3 is TGTGCCAGCAACTGGGGGGGGACTTTGACCGGGGAGCTGTTTTTT.

This clonotype has at least ten counts. This chain links TRBV4-3 with TRBJ2-7; TRBD2 agrees at 10 bases. CDR1 is LGHNA, CDR2 YSLEER, per germline. CDR3 size: 16 residues. Losses at the gene ends were 0 bases for V and 3 bases for J; bases not matched to a gene: 5. The CDR3 DNA reads as TGCGCCAGCAGCCAAGATCCAGCGGGGGGGCGCTACGAGCAGTACTTC. Residues: CASSQDPAGGRYEQYF.

CDR3 amino acids: CASSGVGDQPQHF. The CDR3 nucleotides read TGTGCCAGCTCCGGGGTTGGGGATCAGCCCCAGCATTTT. The chain has TRBV6-2 or TRBV6-3 and TRBJ1-5; no clear D gene. The CDR3 is made up of 13 amino acids. Trimming left V 8 bases short and J 5 bases short, with 13 bases between. The germline V gene encodes CDR1 MNHEY and CDR2 SVGEGT.

V usage is TRBV7-8 and J usage is TRBJ2-7; TRBD2 might be the D (6 bases). Germline V gene lookup returns CDR1 SGHVS and CDR2 FQNEAQ. Trimming took 5 bases from V and 2 from J, leaving 10 bases between them. The CDR3 has 13 amino acids. The CDR3 DNA sequence: TGTGCCAGCAGCACGGGACTGACCTACGAGCAGTACGTC. It yields the protein CASSTGLTYEQYV.

This clonotype showed up many times. The chain couples TRBV4-3 to TRBJ2-3, with 9 bases that match TRBD1. The CDR3 extends over 15 amino acids. The V gene's germline CDR1 is LGHNA and CDR2 YSLEER. After removal of 0 bases from V and 5 bases from J, the junction contained 3 bases not matched to a gene. The CDR3 sequence is CASSQEGTGLDTQYF. For the CDR3, the DNA is TGCGCCAGCAGCCAAGAGGGGACAGGGCTAGATACGCAGTATTTT.

In this sample, this clonotype turned up many times. The CDR3 coding sequence is TGTGCCAGCAGTTTAGGATTAGAGCAGTTCTTC. It encodes CASSLGLEQFF. The rearrangement uses TRBV27 and TRBJ2-1; D not certain. Between the trimmed V and J ends, which lost 2 bases and 10 bases, there was a span of 6 bases. The CDR3 runs 11 residues. Germline CDR1 reads MNHEY; CDR2 reads SMNVEV (reference sequence).